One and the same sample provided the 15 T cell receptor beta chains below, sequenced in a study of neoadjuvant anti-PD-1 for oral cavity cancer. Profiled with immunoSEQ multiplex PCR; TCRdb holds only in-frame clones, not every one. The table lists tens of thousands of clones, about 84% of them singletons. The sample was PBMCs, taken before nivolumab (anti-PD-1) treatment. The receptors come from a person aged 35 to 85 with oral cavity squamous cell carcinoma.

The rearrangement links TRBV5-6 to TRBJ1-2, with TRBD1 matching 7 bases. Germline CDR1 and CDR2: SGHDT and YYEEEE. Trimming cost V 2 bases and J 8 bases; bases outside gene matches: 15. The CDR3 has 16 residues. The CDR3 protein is CASSLGQAGSVRGYTF. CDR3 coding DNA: TGTGCCAGCAGCTTAGGACAGGCAGGATCCGTTAGGGGCTACACCTTC.

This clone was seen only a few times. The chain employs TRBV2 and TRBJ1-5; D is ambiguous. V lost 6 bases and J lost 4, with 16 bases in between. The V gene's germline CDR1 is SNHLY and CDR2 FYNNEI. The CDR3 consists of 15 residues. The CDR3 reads CASRQEAGGNQPQHF. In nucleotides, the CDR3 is TGTGCCAGCAGACAAGAGGCGGGAGGAAATCAGCCCCAGCATTTT.

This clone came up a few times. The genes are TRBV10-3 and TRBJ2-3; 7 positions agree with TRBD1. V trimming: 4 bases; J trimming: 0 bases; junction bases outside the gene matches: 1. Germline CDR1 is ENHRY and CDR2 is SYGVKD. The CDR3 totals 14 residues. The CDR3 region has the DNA TGTGCCATCAGTGTGGGACAGAGCACAGATACGCAGTATTTT. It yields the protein CAISVGQSTDTQYF.

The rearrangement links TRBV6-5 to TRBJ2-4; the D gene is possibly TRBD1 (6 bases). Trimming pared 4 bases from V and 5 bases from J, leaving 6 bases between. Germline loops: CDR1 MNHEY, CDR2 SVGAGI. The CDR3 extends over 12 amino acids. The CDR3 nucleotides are TGTGCCAGCAGTTCAGGGGAAAACATTCAGTACTTC. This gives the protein CASSSGENIQYF.

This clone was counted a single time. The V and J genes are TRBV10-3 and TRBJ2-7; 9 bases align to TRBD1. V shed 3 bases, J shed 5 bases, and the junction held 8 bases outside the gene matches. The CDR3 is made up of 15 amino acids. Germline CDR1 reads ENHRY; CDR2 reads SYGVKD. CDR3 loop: CAISEGTGGGHEQYF. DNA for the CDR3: TGTGCCATCAGTGAAGGAACAGGGGGCGGCCACGAGCAGTACTTC.

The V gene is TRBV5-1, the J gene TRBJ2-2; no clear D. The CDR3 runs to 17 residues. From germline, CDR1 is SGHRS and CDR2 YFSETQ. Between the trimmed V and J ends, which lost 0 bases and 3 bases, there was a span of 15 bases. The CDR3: CASSLAEAGRYTGELFF. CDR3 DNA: TGCGCCAGCAGCTTGGCCGAAGCAGGACGTTACACCGGGGAGCTGTTTTTT. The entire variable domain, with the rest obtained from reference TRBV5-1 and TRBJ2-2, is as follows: KAGVTQTPRYLIKTRGQQVTLSCSPISGHRSVSWYQQTPGQGLQFLFEYFSETQRNKGNFPGRFSGRQFSNSRSEMNVSTLELGDSALYLCASSLAEAGRYTGELFFGEGSRLTVL.

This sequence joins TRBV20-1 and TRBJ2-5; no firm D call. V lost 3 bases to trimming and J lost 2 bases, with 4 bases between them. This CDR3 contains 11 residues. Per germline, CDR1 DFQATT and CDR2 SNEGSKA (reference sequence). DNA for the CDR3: TGCAGTGCTAGGATGCAAGAGACCCAGTACTTC. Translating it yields CSARMQETQYF.

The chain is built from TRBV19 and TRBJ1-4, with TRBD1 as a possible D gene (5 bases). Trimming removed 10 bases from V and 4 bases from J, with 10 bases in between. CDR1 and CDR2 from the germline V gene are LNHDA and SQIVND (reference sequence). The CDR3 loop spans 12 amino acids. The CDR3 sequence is CATGHLNEKLFF. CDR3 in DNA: TGTGCCACCGGACACCTTAATGAAAAACTGTTTTTT.

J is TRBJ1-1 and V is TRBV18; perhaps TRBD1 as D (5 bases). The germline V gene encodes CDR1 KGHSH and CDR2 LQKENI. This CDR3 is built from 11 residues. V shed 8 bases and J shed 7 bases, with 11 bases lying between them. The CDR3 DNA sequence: TGTGCCAGCGCCTCGACAGTTGAAGCTTTCTTT. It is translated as CASASTVEAFF.

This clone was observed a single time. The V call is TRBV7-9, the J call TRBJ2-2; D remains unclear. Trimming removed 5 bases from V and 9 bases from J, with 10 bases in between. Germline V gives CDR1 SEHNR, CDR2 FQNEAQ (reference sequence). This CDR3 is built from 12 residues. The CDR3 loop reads CASSPQAWELFF. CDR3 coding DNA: TGTGCCAGCAGCCCGCAGGCTTGGGAGCTGTTTTTT.

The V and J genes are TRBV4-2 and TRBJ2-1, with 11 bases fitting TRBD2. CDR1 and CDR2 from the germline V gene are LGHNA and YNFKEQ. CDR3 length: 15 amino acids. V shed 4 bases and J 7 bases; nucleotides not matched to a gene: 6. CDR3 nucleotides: TGTGCCAGCAGCCCCCCGACTAGCGGGATGAATGAGCAGTTCTTC. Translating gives CASSPPTSGMNEQFF.

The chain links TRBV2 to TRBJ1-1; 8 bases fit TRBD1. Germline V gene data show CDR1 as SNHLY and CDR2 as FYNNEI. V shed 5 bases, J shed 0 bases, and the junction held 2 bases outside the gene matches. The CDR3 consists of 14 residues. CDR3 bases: TGTGCCAGCAGTCTGGGACAGGTGAACACTGAAGCTTTCTTT. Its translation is CASSLGQVNTEAFF.

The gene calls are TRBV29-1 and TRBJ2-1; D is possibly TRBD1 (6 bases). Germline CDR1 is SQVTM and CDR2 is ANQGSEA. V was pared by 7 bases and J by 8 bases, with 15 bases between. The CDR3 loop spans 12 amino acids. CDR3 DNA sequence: TGCAGCGATGGACAGCCGAACCATGAGCAGTTCTTC. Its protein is CSDGQPNHEQFF.

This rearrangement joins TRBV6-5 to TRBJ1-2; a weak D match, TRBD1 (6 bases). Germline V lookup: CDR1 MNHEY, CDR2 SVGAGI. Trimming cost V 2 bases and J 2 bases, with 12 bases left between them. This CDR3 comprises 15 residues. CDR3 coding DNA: TGTGCCAGCAGTTACCGACAGGCCACAAACTATGGCTACACCTTC. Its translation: CASSYRQATNYGYTF.

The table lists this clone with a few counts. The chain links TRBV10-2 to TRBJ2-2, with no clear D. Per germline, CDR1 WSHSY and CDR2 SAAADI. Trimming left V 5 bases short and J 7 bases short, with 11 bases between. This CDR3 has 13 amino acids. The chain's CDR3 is CASSPTRDGELFF. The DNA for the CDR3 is TGCGCCAGCAGTCCCACACGTGACGGGGAGCTGTTTTTT.